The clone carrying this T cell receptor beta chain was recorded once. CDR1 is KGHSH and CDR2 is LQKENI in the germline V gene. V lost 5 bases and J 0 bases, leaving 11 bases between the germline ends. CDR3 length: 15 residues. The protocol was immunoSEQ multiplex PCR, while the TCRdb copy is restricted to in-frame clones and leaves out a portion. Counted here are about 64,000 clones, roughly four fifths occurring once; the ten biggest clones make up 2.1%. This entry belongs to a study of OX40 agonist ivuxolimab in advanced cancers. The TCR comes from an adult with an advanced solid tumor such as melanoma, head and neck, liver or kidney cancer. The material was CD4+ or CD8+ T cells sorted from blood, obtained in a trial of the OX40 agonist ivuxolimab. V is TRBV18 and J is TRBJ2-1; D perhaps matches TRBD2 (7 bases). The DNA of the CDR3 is TGTGCCAGCTCAGCGGGGGCCCCCTCCTACAATGAGCAGTTCTTC. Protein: CASSAGAPSYNEQFF. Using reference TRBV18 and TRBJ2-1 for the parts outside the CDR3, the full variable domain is NAGVMQNPRHLVRRRGQEARLRCSPMKGHSHVYWYRQLPEEGLKFMVYLQKENIIDESGMPKERFSAEFPKEGPSILRIQQVVRGDSAAYFCASSAGAPSYNEQFFGPGTRLTVL.